Shown below are 29 T cell receptor beta chains from a single sample sequenced in a study of cytomegalovirus exposure and HLA in healthy donors. This PCR relied on a set of 60 Vbeta primers and 13 Jbeta primers. Sequencing used immunoSEQ multiplex PCR; TCRdb keeps in-frame clones, though not all of them. Of 95,000 to 150,000 clones listed, 80% were seen once; the top ten hold more than 8%. The sequencing sample was made of PBMCs. These receptors came from a man in his thirties or forties in good health and CMV-seropositive.

This chain joins TRBV6-6 and TRBJ2-1, with D possibly TRBD1 on 6 matching bases. The V gene's germline CDR1 is MNHNY and CDR2 SVGAGI (reference sequence). The CDR3 loop spans 16 amino acids. Trimming left V 6 bases short and J 8 bases short, with 23 bases between. CDR3 protein: CASSLGTGKDRDEQFF. DNA for the CDR3: TGTGCCAGCAGCCTAGGTACAGGGAAGGATCGTGATGAGCAGTTCTTC.

The chain combines TRBV5-8 with TRBJ2-3; perhaps TRBD1 as D (5 bases). Germline loops: CDR1 SGHTS, CDR2 YDEGEE. Trimming cost V 2 bases and J 2 bases, with 12 bases left between them. The CDR3 covers 15 residues. The CDR3 here is CASSFLSGLTDTQYF. For the CDR3, the DNA is TGTGCCAGCAGCTTTCTCTCAGGGCTCACAGATACGCAGTATTTT.

V gene TRBV10-3 combines with J gene TRBJ1-1, with a possible D match to TRBD1 (5 bases). The V gene's germline CDR1 is ENHRY and CDR2 SYGVKD. The CDR3 has 13 residues. Trimming removed 7 bases at V and 2 bases at J, with 11 bases between. Here the CDR3 DNA reads TGTGCCATCATGCAGGGTGGAAACACTGAAGCTTTCTTT. It codes for CAIMQGGNTEAFF.

On this clone: Other DNA sequences from this sample encode an identical CDR3 as well. The J gene is TRBJ1-1, the V gene TRBV12-5, with a tentative D call TRBD1 (5 bases). Trimming left V 7 bases short and J 4 bases short, with 16 bases between. Germline-derived CDR1 and CDR2 are LGHNT and FRNRAP. This CDR3 has 14 amino acids. DNA for the CDR3: TGTGCTAGTGCTCCCCCAGGGCCGGCCACTGAAGCTTTCTTT. The encoded protein is CASAPPGPATEAFF.

This clone came up a few times. The sample holds other DNA sequences that translate to the same CDR3. J is TRBJ2-7 and V is TRBV6-1; the D is unclear. Trimming shortened V by 0 bases and J by 4 bases, and 16 bases separated the two germline ends. Looked up from germline, CDR1 is MNHNS and CDR2 is SASEGT. The CDR3 has 16 residues. The chain's CDR3 is CASSEAKLESAYEQYF. The CDR3 DNA is TGTGCCAGCAGTGAAGCCAAGCTAGAGTCGGCATACGAGCAGTACTTC.

J is TRBJ1-2 and V is TRBV10-2; 7 nucleotides match TRBD1. V lost 6 bases and J lost 7; bases outside the gene matches: 8. This CDR3 contains 13 residues. Germline values: CDR1 WSHSY, CDR2 SAAADI. In DNA form, the CDR3 reads TGCGCCAGCAGCCCAGGACAGGATCTTGGCTACACCTTC. This sequence encodes CASSPGQDLGYTF.

J is TRBJ1-5 and V is TRBV19, with 8 bases matching TRBD1. Germline V gene data show CDR1 as LNHDA and CDR2 as SQIVND (reference sequence). V lost 3 bases, J lost 7 bases, and 8 bases stayed unmatched. This CDR3 comprises 15 residues. The CDR3 sequence: CASSIQGAERQPQHF. The CDR3 coding sequence is TGTGCCAGTAGTATTCAGGGGGCAGAGCGCCAGCCCCAGCATTTT.

The chain links TRBV29-1 to TRBJ1-2, with D hard to call. Per germline, CDR1 SQVTM and CDR2 ANQGSEA. With 7 bases removed from V and 3 bases from J, the gap between germline ends came to 6 bases. The CDR3 runs 10 residues. The CDR3 DNA reads as TGCAGCGCCTTCGACTATGGCTACACCTTC. This encodes CSAFDYGYTF.

The chain uses TRBV5-6 and TRBJ2-2, with D unclear. The CDR3 is 14 residues long. Trimming cost V 0 bases and J 1 base, with 4 bases left between them. Germline CDR1 SGHDT, CDR2 YYEEEE. The CDR3 here is CASSLDMNTGELFF. The CDR3 coding sequence is TGTGCCAGCAGCTTGGACATGAACACCGGGGAGCTGTTTTTT.

The V call is TRBV7-9, the J call TRBJ2-5; the match to TRBD1 covers 7 bases. CDR1 is SEHNR, CDR2 FQNEAQ, per germline (reference sequence). The CDR3 totals 14 residues. The J segment lost 1 base and the V segment lost 5 bases, leaving 4 bases of the junction unmatched. The CDR3 loop reads CASSPTGIQETQYF. The CDR3 DNA sequence: TGTGCCAGCAGCCCGACAGGGATCCAAGAGACCCAGTACTTC.

This clone was counted once. The V call is TRBV5-6, the J call TRBJ1-1; D gene unclear. Germline CDR1 and CDR2: SGHDT and YYEEEE. This CDR3 is 13 amino acids long. Trimming left V 4 bases short and J 4 bases short, with 11 bases between. The DNA of the CDR3 is TGTGCCAGCAGCGTACTAAGCCCCACTGAAGCTTTCTTT. Translating it yields CASSVLSPTEAFF.

The genes are TRBV11-2 and TRBJ1-4; tentatively, D is TRBD1 (5 bases). This CDR3 region has 12 residues. Trimming took off 3 bases at V and 7 bases at J, with 6 bases between the two ends. Germline V gives CDR1 SGHAT, CDR2 FQNNGV. CDR3 region: CASSLGGEKLFF. The CDR3 DNA follows: TGTGCCAGCAGCTTGGGGGGTGAAAAACTGTTTTTT.

This chain connects TRBV9 to TRBJ2-7; 7 positions match TRBD2. The CDR3 extends over 14 amino acids. V lost 4 bases to trimming and J lost 5 bases; unmatched junction nucleotides: 9. The germline gives CDR1 SGDLS, CDR2 YYNGEE. The CDR3 DNA reads as TGTGCCAGCAGCTCCCGGACTAGGACGGACGAGCAGTACTTC. Translating it yields CASSSRTRTDEQYF.

V is TRBV29-1 and J is TRBJ1-3, with 8 bases identical to TRBD1. V gave up 6 bases and J gave up 3 bases; unmatched junction bases: 7. CDR3 length: 14 amino acids. Germline V lookup: CDR1 SQVTM, CDR2 ANQGSEA. CDR3 bases: TGCAGCGTGGGGGATGACAGGGGTGGAAACACCATATATTTT. Its protein is CSVGDDRGGNTIYF. The full variable domain, in which reference TRBV29-1 and TRBJ1-3 provide the parts outside the CDR3, is SAVISQKPSRDICQRGTSLTIQCQVDSQVTMMFWYRQQPGQSLTLIATANQGSEATYESGFVIDKFPISRPNLTFSTLTVSNMSPEDSSIYLCSVGDDRGGNTIYFGEGSWLTVV.

This clone was picked up one time. V usage is TRBV6-6 and J usage is TRBJ1-6; 10 bases line up with TRBD1. The germline V gene has CDR1 MNHNY and CDR2 SVGAGI (reference sequence). CDR3 length: 15 residues. J was trimmed by 8 bases and V by 6 bases; bases with no gene match: 7. Here the CDR3 reads CASSPLGQGDSPLHF. CDR3 DNA sequence: TGTGCCAGCAGCCCCCTCGGACAGGGGGATTCACCCCTCCACTTT.

The CDR3 DNA is TGTGCCATTAGGGGTCCGACTAATGAAAAACTGTTTTTT. This sequence encodes CAIRGPTNEKLFF. The rearrangement uses TRBV10-3 and TRBJ1-4, with D perhaps matching TRBD1 (5 bases). The CDR3 has 13 residues. Trimming shortened V by 9 bases and J by 2 bases, and 10 bases separated the two germline ends. Germline V CDR1 and CDR2: ENHRY, SYGVKD.

The V gene is TRBV2, the J gene TRBJ1-2; D might be TRBD1 (5 bases). V gave up 3 bases and J gave up 5 bases, with 16 bases separating them. The CDR3 extends over 15 amino acids. Germline loops: CDR1 SNHLY, CDR2 FYNNEI. CDR3 nucleotide sequence: TGTGCCAGCAGTGATCTCGCTGGGGGGAGGTATGGCTACACCTTC. This codes for CASSDLAGGRYGYTF.

The chain joins TRBV29-1 to TRBJ1-2; D gene uncertain. From germline, CDR1 is SQVTM and CDR2 ANQGSEA. V was trimmed by 3 bases and J by 7 bases, leaving 21 bases between them. The CDR3 covers 15 residues. The CDR3: CSVERQRALGGGYTF. In DNA, the CDR3 is TGCAGCGTTGAGCGGCAGCGGGCCTTAGGCGGTGGCTACACCTTC.

The V call is TRBV29-1, the J call TRBJ2-4; no definite D call. Germline lookup yields CDR1 SQVTM and CDR2 ANQGSEA. The CDR3 runs 20 residues. V lost 0 bases and J lost 0, with 24 bases in between. The CDR3 bases are TGCAGCGTTGAAGATCGGTCGGCAGGCGATAATAATTTAGCCAAAAACATTCAGTACTTC. Translating it yields CSVEDRSAGDNNLAKNIQYF.

The rearrangement links TRBV9 to TRBJ2-5; TRBD2 aligns across 8 bases. There are 16 residues in the CDR3. Germline-derived CDR1 and CDR2 are SGDLS and YYNGEE. With V trimmed by 2 bases and J by 4 bases, 10 bases remained unmatched. The CDR3 coding sequence is TGTGCCAGCAGCGTCCCCCCGGGGGGGCCACGAGAGACCCAGTACTTC. Protein sequence: CASSVPPGGPRETQYF.

This sequence joins TRBV2 and TRBJ2-2, with 8 bases aligning to TRBD2. Trimming took 6 bases from V and 0 from J; bases not matched to a gene: 12. The CDR3 loop spans 18 amino acids. Germline V gene sequence: CDR1 SNHLY, CDR2 FYNNEI. This CDR3 reads CASRAPILGLANTGELFF. The CDR3, as DNA: TGTGCCAGCAGAGCCCCCATCCTGGGACTAGCGAACACCGGGGAGCTGTTTTTT.

The chain recombines TRBV29-1 with TRBJ1-2, with D possibly matching TRBD1 (5 bases). The CDR3 covers 13 residues. Trimming took 7 bases from V and 1 from J, leaving 13 bases between them. Germline CDR1 reads SQVTM; CDR2 reads ANQGSEA. The chain's CDR3 is CSASQGGNYGYTF. The CDR3 bases are TGCAGCGCAAGTCAGGGAGGTAACTATGGCTACACCTTC.

The chain recombines TRBV18 with TRBJ1-4, with D perhaps matching TRBD1 (5 bases). V was pared by 5 bases and J by 4 bases, with 14 bases between. Germline V gene data show CDR1 as KGHSH and CDR2 as LQKENI. CDR3 length: 15 amino acids. This CDR3 is CASSLKMGRNEKLFF. The CDR3, as DNA: TGTGCCAGCTCATTAAAGATGGGGCGTAATGAAAAACTGTTTTTT.

CDR3 nucleotide sequence: TGTGCCAGCAGCTTTGGGAGCGCGGCGGGTTACGAGCAGTACTTC. Protein: CASSFGSAAGYEQYF. The genes are TRBV7-8 and TRBJ2-7; D is perhaps TRBD2 (5 bases). The CDR3 runs to 15 residues. Trimming shortened V by 3 bases and J by 4 bases, and 16 bases separated the two germline ends. Looked up from germline, CDR1 is SGHVS and CDR2 is FQNEAQ.

This chain joins TRBV7-6 and TRBJ2-1; 7 bases fit TRBD2. Germline lookup yields CDR1 SGHVS and CDR2 FNYEAQ. J gave up 1 base and V 5 bases, and 11 bases lay outside the gene matches. The CDR3 loop spans 17 amino acids. The CDR3: CASSPTGAGESYNEQFF. In nucleotides, the CDR3 is TGTGCCAGCAGCCCGACCGGGGCGGGGGAGTCCTACAATGAGCAGTTCTTC.

This rearrangement joins TRBV6-6 to TRBJ2-3, with a possible D match to TRBD1 (5 bases). Per the germline V gene, CDR1 is MNHNY and CDR2 is SVGAGI (reference sequence). V dropped 2 bases and J dropped 2 bases, with 11 bases sitting between them. The CDR3 totals 15 residues. CDR3 DNA: TGTGCCAGCAGTTACGTAGGGGCGAACACAGATACGCAGTATTTT. Protein sequence: CASSYVGANTDTQYF.

This rearrangement joins TRBV6-5 to TRBJ1-1; D gene uncertain. V was trimmed by 6 bases and J by 0 bases, leaving 8 bases between them. Germline V lookup: CDR1 MNHEY, CDR2 SVGAGI. The CDR3 totals 13 residues. The CDR3 bases are TGTGCCAGCAGGGAAGACTTGAACACTGAAGCTTTCTTT. It translates to CASREDLNTEAFF.

This clone was counted a few times. The chain joins TRBV27 to TRBJ2-7, with D tentatively TRBD2 (5 bases). The V gene's germline CDR1 is MNHEY and CDR2 SMNVEV (reference sequence). V was clipped by 5 bases and J by 5 bases, with 16 bases between them. This CDR3 has 14 residues. As DNA, the CDR3 is TGTGCCAGCAGTCCCCCCCGCGGGTCGCACGAGCAGTACTTC. Encoded protein: CASSPPRGSHEQYF.

The J gene is TRBJ2-4, the V gene TRBV7-3; tentative D call: TRBD2 (6 bases). Between the trimmed V and J ends, which lost 7 bases and 2 bases, there was a span of 12 bases. CDR1 SGHTA and CDR2 FQGTGA come from the germline V gene. The CDR3 is 14 amino acids. The CDR3, as DNA: TGTGCCAGCACCTTGGGACTGACCAAAAACATTCAGTACTTC. Protein sequence: CASTLGLTKNIQYF.